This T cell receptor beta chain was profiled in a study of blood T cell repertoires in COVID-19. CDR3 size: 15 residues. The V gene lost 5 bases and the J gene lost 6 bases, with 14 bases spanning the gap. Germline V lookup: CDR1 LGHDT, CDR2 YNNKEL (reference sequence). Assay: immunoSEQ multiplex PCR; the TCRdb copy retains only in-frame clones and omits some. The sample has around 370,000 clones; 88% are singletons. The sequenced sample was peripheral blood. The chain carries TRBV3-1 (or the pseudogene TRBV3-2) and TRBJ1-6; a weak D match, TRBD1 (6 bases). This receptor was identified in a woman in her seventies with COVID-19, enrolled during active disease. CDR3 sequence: CASSYQGRVNSPLHF. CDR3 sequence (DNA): TGTGCCAGCAGCTACCAGGGGAGGGTTAATTCACCCCTCCACTTT.